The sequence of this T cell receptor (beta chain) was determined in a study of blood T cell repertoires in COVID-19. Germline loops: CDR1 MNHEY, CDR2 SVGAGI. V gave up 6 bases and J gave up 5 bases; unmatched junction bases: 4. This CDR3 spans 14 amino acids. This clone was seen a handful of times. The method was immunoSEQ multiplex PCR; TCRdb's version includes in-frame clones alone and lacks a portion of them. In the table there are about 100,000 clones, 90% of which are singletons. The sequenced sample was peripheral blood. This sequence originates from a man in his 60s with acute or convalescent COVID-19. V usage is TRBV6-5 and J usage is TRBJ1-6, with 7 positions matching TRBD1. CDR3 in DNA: TGTGCCAGCAGGGAGACAGGGAATAATTCACCCCTCCACTTT. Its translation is CASRETGNNSPLHF.